These 2 T cell receptor beta chains were all obtained from the same sample, sequenced in a study of T cells after yellow fever vaccination. TCRdb passed the 5' RACE reads through MiXCR, listing each CDR3 protein once. The sample contains approximately 160,000 distinct CDR3 sequences, approximately 6.2% of which appear only once. This specimen consisted of CD4+ T cells sorted from PBMCs, obtained on the day of the first yellow fever vaccination. Receptor source: a man aged 18 to 29 who received the YFV17D yellow fever vaccine.

A few counts support this clonotype. J is TRBJ2-5 and V is TRBV5-1, with TRBD2 matching over 9 bases. Germline V gives CDR1 SGHRS, CDR2 YFSETQ. The V segment lost 4 bases and the J segment 3 bases; nucleotides outside the gene matches: 10. The CDR3 loop spans 16 amino acids. Here the CDR3 DNA reads TGCGCCAGCAGCCGAATCTCTAGCGGGATGGAAGAGACCCAGTACTTC. This translates into CASSRISSGMEETQYF.

Note on this clonotype: This clone may be a read error of a much larger clone one base away. This chain joins TRBV5-1 and TRBJ2-1; maybe TRBD2 (6 bases). V lost 6 bases to trimming and J lost 2 bases, with 15 bases between them. CDR1 and CDR2 (germline): SGHRS, YFSETQ. The CDR3 is made up of 15 amino acids. CDR3 bases: TGCGCCAGCAAAACTAGCAGTAATCCCTACAATGAGCAGTTCTTC. Amino acid sequence: CASKTSSNPYNEQFF.